The T cell receptor beta chain described here comes from a study of blood T cell repertoires in COVID-19. Study-wide context: Samples representing acute and convalescent COVID-19 were sourced from the United States, Italy and Spain. Sources were T cells, B-cell-depleted T cells, or PBMCs; the material itself was cDNA or gDNA.

How the authors handled the data: It was from reference gene primer amplification that nucleated cell counts were estimated. Assay used: immunoSEQ multiplex PCR; TCRdb lists only in-frame clones, some missing. D and trimming come from the DNA, and the V and J calls and clone size come from that table. The sample has around 26,000 clones, 82% seen once; the top ten hold roughly a third. Germline V gene lookup returns CDR1 SSHAT and CDR2 FNYEAQ (reference sequence). Trimming shortened V by 5 bases and J by 2 bases, and 15 bases separated the two germline ends. The CDR3 loop spans 16 amino acids. The sequence was collected from a human donor in a cohort sampled during active COVID-19. This rearrangement joins TRBV7-7 to TRBJ2-2; D possibly corresponds to TRBD2 (7 bases). Sequenced: peripheral blood. The CDR3 bases are TGTGCCAGCAGCCATAGGGGGGGACAAAACACCGGGGAGCTGTTTTTT. This gives the protein CASSHRGGQNTGELFF.